Listed below are T cell receptor beta chains from one sample, sequenced in a study of blood T cell repertoires in COVID-19. Clones were read by immunoSEQ multiplex PCR, and TCRdb kept only the in-frame ones, dropping some. The table records about 210,000 clones, about four fifths of them present only once. The sequenced material came from peripheral blood. All receptors come from a woman over 75 with COVID-19, enrolled during active disease. Each CDR3 is given with its conserved first and last residue. D genes are given only for firm matches. Only part of the rows carry a size: once, few, many, or a class if the clone is expanded.

J: TRBJ2-7; V: TRBV7-8; D: -; length: 15; size: many; DNA: TGTGCCAGCAGCTTAGGGCAGATACTATCCTACGAGCAGTACTTC; CDR3: CASSLGQILSYEQYF
J: TRBJ2-5; V: TRBV6-2/TRBV6-3; D: TRBD2; length: 13; size: -; DNA: TGTGCCAGCAGTTACGGGGGAGGGCAGACCCAGTACTTC; CDR3: CASSYGGGQTQYF
J: TRBJ2-5; V: TRBV4-2; D: TRBD2; length: 15; size: -; DNA: TGTGCCAGCAGCCAAGGATACAGCGGGAGGGAGACCCAGTACTTC; CDR3: CASSQGYSGRETQYF
J: TRBJ1-5; V: TRBV5-1; D: TRBD1; length: 15; size: -; DNA: TGCGCCAGCAGCCCCGGGACAGGGGTTGATCAGCCCCAGCATTTT; CDR3: CASSPGTGVDQPQHF
J: TRBJ2-1; V: TRBV5-6; D: -; length: 13; size: -; DNA: TGTGCCAGCAGCTTGGTAGCAGCCAATGAGCAGTTCTTC; CDR3: CASSLVAANEQFF
J: TRBJ1-2; V: TRBV2; D: -; length: 15; size: -; DNA: TGTGCCAGCAGAGCCCGGGGAGGAGAGAACTATGGCTACACCTTC; CDR3: CASRARGGENYGYTF
J: TRBJ1-4; V: TRBV15; D: -; length: 14; size: -; DNA: TGTGCCACCAGCAGAGCTGGGGCAGGCGAAAAACTGTTTTTT; CDR3: CATSRAGAGEKLFF
J: TRBJ2-3; V: TRBV2; D: -; length: 15; size: -; DNA: TGTGCCAGCAGTGAAAGGGGCAGAAGCACAGATACGCAGTATTTT; CDR3: CASSERGRSTDTQYF
J: TRBJ1-3; V: TRBV9; D: -; length: 13; size: -; DNA: TGTGCCAGCAGCTTACCCGGTGGAAACACCATATATTTT; CDR3: CASSLPGGNTIYF
J: TRBJ1-6; V: TRBV18; D: TRBD1; length: 18; size: -; DNA: TGTGCCAGCTCGCCAAGACCCCAGGGGGCAAGTAGAAATTCACCCCTCCACTTT; CDR3: CASSPRPQGASRNSPLHF
J: TRBJ1-1; V: TRBV5-1; D: -; length: 15; size: -; DNA: TGCGCCAGCAGCTTGGCGAGCAGAGCAGGGTCGGATGCTTTCTTT; CDR3: CASSLASRAGSDAFF
J: TRBJ1-2; V: TRBV20-1; D: -; length: 12; size: -; DNA: TGCAGTGCTAGTGTTCGTAACTATGGCTACACCTTC; CDR3: CSASVRNYGYTF
J: TRBJ1-1; V: TRBV28; D: -; length: 11; size: -; DNA: TGTGCCAGCAGCATGAGCACTGAAGCTTTCTTT; CDR3: CASSMSTEAFF
J: TRBJ1-5; V: TRBV28; D: -; length: 14; size: -; DNA: TGTGCCAGCGTCAGGGGAAATAGCAATCAGCCCCAGCATTTT; CDR3: CASVRGNSNQPQHF
J: TRBJ2-5; V: TRBV5-1; D: TRBD1; length: 15; size: -; DNA: TGCGCCAGCAGCGCGCGACAGGGTAGGGAAGAGACCCAGTACTTC; CDR3: CASSARQGREETQYF
J: TRBJ1-1; V: TRBV5-1; D: TRBD1; length: 13; size: -; DNA: TGCGCCAGCAGCCCGGGACAGGGGGCCGAGGCTTTCTTT; CDR3: CASSPGQGAEAFF
J: TRBJ2-1; V: TRBV14; D: -; length: 13; size: -; DNA: TGTGCCAGCAGCCAAGTTCTCAGGGGTGAGCAGTTCTTC; CDR3: CASSQVLRGEQFF